The 19 T cell receptor beta chains below come from one sample, sequenced in a study of technical replicates of blood from a few donors. Generated by immunoSEQ multiplex PCR, the TCRdb table keeps only in-frame clones and is missing some. The sample includes some 99,000 clones, 95% of them seen just once. Input material: T cells isolated from PBMCs. Receptors were obtained from a human donor in good health.

The chain links TRBV4-2 to TRBJ2-2; 8 bases fit TRBD2. This CDR3 comprises 15 residues. The V gene's germline CDR1 is LGHNA and CDR2 YNFKEQ. With 4 bases clipped from V and 5 bases from J, the junction kept 6 bases outside the gene matches. DNA for the CDR3: TGTGCCAGCAGCCCTATAGCGGGACGAACCGGGGAGCTGTTTTTT. It specifies CASSPIAGRTGELFF.

This chain joins TRBV7-9 and TRBJ2-3; TRBD1 might be the D (5 bases). Trimming cost V 4 bases and J 2 bases, with 10 bases left between them. The CDR3 runs to 14 residues. Germline V lookup: CDR1 SEHNR, CDR2 FQNEAQ (reference sequence). DNA of the CDR3: TGTGCCAGCAGCTCCGGACAACTCACAGATACGCAGTATTTT. It codes for CASSSGQLTDTQYF. Filled out from reference TRBV7-9 and TRBJ2-3, the complete variable domain reads DTGVSQNPRHKITKRGQNVTFRCDPISEHNRLYWYRQTLGQGPEFLTYFQNEAQLEKSRLLSDRFSAERPKGSFSTLEIQRTEQGDSAMYLCASSSGQLTDTQYFGPGTRLTVL.

V is TRBV19 and J is TRBJ1-2; D remains unclear. Germline assignment: CDR1 LNHDA and CDR2 SQIVND (reference sequence). The CDR3 runs 13 residues. V lost 8 bases to trimming and J lost 3 bases, with 13 bases between them. CDR3 residues: CASAGNSHYGYTF. The CDR3 nucleotides read TGTGCCAGTGCCGGGAACAGTCACTATGGCTACACCTTC.

This chain links TRBV7-9 with TRBJ2-2, with D perhaps matching TRBD1 (6 bases). V shed 5 bases and J shed 4 bases, with 11 bases lying between them. Germline lookup yields CDR1 SEHNR and CDR2 FQNEAQ (reference sequence). This CDR3 contains 14 residues. The CDR3 bases are TGTGCCAGCAGCGCAGGGGCGGGCACCGGGGAGCTGTTTTTT. Translation gives CASSAGAGTGELFF.

V usage is TRBV11-2 and J usage is TRBJ1-1, with D possibly matching TRBD1 (5 bases). CDR1 SGHAT and CDR2 FQNNGV come from the germline V gene. The CDR3 contains 14 residues. The germline V and J ends were trimmed by 3 bases and 7 bases, with 15 bases remaining between them. The CDR3 protein is CASSFVPQADEAFF. The CDR3 DNA is TGTGCCAGCAGCTTTGTGCCACAGGCTGATGAAGCTTTCTTT.

The V call is TRBV27, the J call TRBJ2-7; no firm D call. The CDR3 contains 14 residues. The V end was cut by 3 bases, the J end by 3 bases, with 12 bases between. CDR1 and CDR2 from the germline V gene are MNHEY and SMNVEV (reference sequence). This CDR3 reads CASSLRVHDYEQYF. The CDR3, as DNA: TGTGCCAGCAGTTTGCGAGTGCACGACTACGAGCAGTACTTC.

This clone appeared a single time. V is TRBV4-2 and J is TRBJ2-3; 13 bases are shared with TRBD2. The CDR3 contains 16 residues. Germline trimming cut 6 bases from V and 1 base from J; bases unmatched to any gene: 4. The germline V gene has CDR1 LGHNA and CDR2 YNFKEQ. CDR3 coding DNA: TGTGCCAGCAGGATCGGACTAGCGGGGGGCACAGATACGCAGTATTTT. Amino acids: CASRIGLAGGTDTQYF.

V and J are TRBV9 and TRBJ2-1; 8 nucleotides agree with TRBD2. Germline CDR1 reads SGDLS; CDR2 reads YYNGEE. CDR3 length: 16 amino acids. The V and J ends lost 0 bases and 2 bases, in that order; junction bases with no gene match: 4. The CDR3 DNA is TGTGCCAGCAGCGTAGAGCTGCGGGGGGCCTACAATGAGCAGTTCTTC. Translation gives CASSVELRGAYNEQFF.

This chain links TRBV11-3 with TRBJ1-2; TRBD1 matches at 8 bases. V lost 1 base, J lost 3 bases, and 1 base stayed unmatched. In germline, CDR1 is SGHNT, CDR2 YENEEA. This CDR3 contains 14 residues. The CDR3 loop reads CASSLVTGDYGYTF. As DNA, the CDR3 is TGTGCCAGCAGCTTAGTGACAGGGGACTATGGCTACACCTTC.

The rearrangement joins TRBV9 to TRBJ1-1, with 9 bases identical to TRBD1. CDR1 and CDR2 (germline): SGDLS, YYNGEE. The CDR3 loop spans 17 amino acids. Unmatched junction bases numbered 11, after V lost 3 bases and J lost 2 bases. CDR3 in DNA: TGTGCCAGCAGCGAAACAGGGGGCGGGTTTCCTAACACTGAAGCTTTCTTT. Protein product: CASSETGGGFPNTEAFF. The variable domain in full, completed from reference TRBV9 and TRBJ1-1, reads DSGVTQTPKHLITATGQRVTLRCSPRSGDLSVYWYQQSLDQGLQFLIQYYNGEERAKGNILERFSAQQFPDLHSELNLSSLELGDSALYFCASSETGGGFPNTEAFFGQGTRLTVV.

The rearrangement joins TRBV6-1 to TRBJ2-7; D uncertain. The CDR3 sequence is 12 residues long. Germline-derived CDR1 and CDR2 are MNHNS and SASEGT. The V end lost 7 bases, the J end lost 2 bases, and 9 bases lay between the germline ends. The CDR3 spells CASNDKTYEQYF. The CDR3 nucleotides read TGTGCCAGCAATGACAAAACCTACGAGCAGTACTTC.

This clone was observed a handful of times. The V gene is TRBV4-1, the J gene TRBJ1-5; D ambiguous. Germline V lookup: CDR1 MGHRA, CDR2 YSYEKL. This CDR3 contains 14 residues. Trimming took off 6 bases at V and 0 bases at J, with 9 bases between the two ends. Here the CDR3 reads CASSRHTSNQPQHF. CDR3 nucleotides: TGCGCCAGCAGTCGACACACTAGCAATCAGCCCCAGCATTTT.

The V and J genes are TRBV4-1 and TRBJ2-1; a weak D match, TRBD2 (6 bases). Trimming left V 1 base short and J 1 base short, with 8 bases between. The CDR3 has 15 amino acids. The V gene's germline CDR1 is MGHRA and CDR2 YSYEKL. CDR3 in amino acids: CASSQGEASYNEQFF. In DNA, the CDR3 is TGCGCCAGCAGCCAAGGGGAGGCTTCCTACAATGAGCAGTTCTTC.

The chain combines TRBV27 with TRBJ1-6, with D tentatively TRBD1 (5 bases). With 0 bases removed from V and 6 bases from J, the gap between germline ends came to 9 bases. Per the germline V gene, CDR1 is MNHEY and CDR2 is SMNVEV (reference sequence). The CDR3 sequence is 15 residues long. The CDR3 DNA sequence: TGTGCCAGCAGTTTATCTAGGGGTGCTAATTCACCCCTCCACTTT. This sequence encodes CASSLSRGANSPLHF.

The rearrangement uses TRBV6-5 and TRBJ2-6, with D hard to call. The CDR3 totals 14 residues. V was cut by 10 bases and J by 4 bases, with 14 bases left in between. CDR1 and CDR2 (germline): MNHEY, SVGAGI. The CDR3 sequence: CATGMVDGANVLTF. DNA for the CDR3: TGTGCCACAGGTATGGTCGACGGGGCCAACGTCCTGACTTTC.

This chain connects TRBV2 to TRBJ2-5; a weak D match, TRBD2 (5 bases). V lost 5 bases and J lost 1, with 11 bases in between. CDR3 length equals 14 residues. The V gene's germline CDR1 is SNHLY and CDR2 FYNNEI. As DNA, the CDR3 is TGTGCCAGCAGTCCGGGAAACGGCCAAGAGACCCAGTACTTC. It yields the protein CASSPGNGQETQYF.

CDR3 in DNA: TGTGCCAGCAGTGAAGGACTAGCGGGAGTACGTACCGGGGAGCTGTTTTTT. Protein product: CASSEGLAGVRTGELFF. V and J are TRBV2 and TRBJ2-2; 12 bases agree with TRBD2. V was pared by 1 base and J by 5 bases, with 5 bases of the junction left unmatched. The CDR3 consists of 17 residues. CDR1 SNHLY and CDR2 FYNNEI come from the germline V gene.

This sequence joins TRBV9 and TRBJ2-2; the D gene is possibly TRBD2 (6 bases). V was clipped by 3 bases and J by 4 bases, with 10 bases between them. The CDR3 is made up of 14 amino acids. Germline CDR1 is SGDLS and CDR2 is YYNGEE. CDR3 DNA: TGTGCCAGCAGCGCGGGACTTCTCACCGGGGAGCTGTTTTTT. Its protein is CASSAGLLTGELFF.

This clone occurred once. This chain links TRBV6-1 with TRBJ1-1, with D possibly being TRBD1 (5 bases). The V gene lost 4 bases and the J gene lost 4 bases, with 13 bases spanning the gap. In germline, CDR1 is MNHNS, CDR2 SASEGT. This CDR3 region has 14 residues. In DNA, the CDR3 is TGTGCCAGCAGTGTCCCAGGGTTTGGCACTGAAGCTTTCTTT. Translated: CASSVPGFGTEAFF.